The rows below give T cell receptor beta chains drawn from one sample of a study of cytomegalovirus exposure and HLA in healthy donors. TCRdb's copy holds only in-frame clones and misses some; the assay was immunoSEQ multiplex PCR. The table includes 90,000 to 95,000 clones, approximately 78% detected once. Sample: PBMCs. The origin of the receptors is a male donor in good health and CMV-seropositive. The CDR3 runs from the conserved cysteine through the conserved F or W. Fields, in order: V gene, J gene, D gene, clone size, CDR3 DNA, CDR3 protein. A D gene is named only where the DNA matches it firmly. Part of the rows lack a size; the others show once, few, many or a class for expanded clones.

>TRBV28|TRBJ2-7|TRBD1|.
TGTGCCAGCAGCAACGACTTCCGGGACAGGAGCCACTTC
CASSNDFRDRSHF
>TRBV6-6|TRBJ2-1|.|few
TGTGCCAGCAGAGAGAACAGGGAAGGGCAGTTCTTC
CASRENREGQFF
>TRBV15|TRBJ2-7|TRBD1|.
TGTGCCACCAGCAGAGGGGCCGGGACAGGGAGTGTTAAGCAGTACTTC
CATSRGAGTGSVKQYF
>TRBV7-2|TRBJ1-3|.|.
TGTGCCAGCAGCTTAGTCGCGAGCTCTGGAAACACCATATATTTT
CASSLVASSGNTIYF
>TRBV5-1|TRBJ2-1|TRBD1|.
TGCGCCAGCAGCCCAGGACAGGGGGTTCTTGAGCAGTTCTTC
CASSPGQGVLEQFF
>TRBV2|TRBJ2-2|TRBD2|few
TGTGCCAGCAGTGAAGGAGGACTAGCGGGGGGGTACACCGGGGAGCTGTTTTTT
CASSEGGLAGGYTGELFF
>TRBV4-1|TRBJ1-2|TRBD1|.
TGCGCCAGCAGACCCCTTCCTACAGGGGTCGATGGCTACACCTTC
CASRPLPTGVDGYTF
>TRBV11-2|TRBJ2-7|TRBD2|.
TGTGCCAGCAGCTTAGCTCGACTAGCGGGCGGGTTCTACGAGCAGTACTTC
CASSLARLAGGFYEQYF
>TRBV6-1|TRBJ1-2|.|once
TGTGCCAGCAGGGAACGTCCCTCCTACTATGGCTACACCTTC
CASRERPSYYGYTF
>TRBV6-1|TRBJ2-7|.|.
TGTGCCAGCAGGAACGGTCCGGAGCAGTACTTC
CASRNGPEQYF
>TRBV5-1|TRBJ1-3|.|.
TGCGCCAGCAGCTTGGCCATGAGGGTCCCTGGAAACACCATATATTTT
CASSLAMRVPGNTIYF
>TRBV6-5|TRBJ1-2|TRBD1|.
TGTGCCAGCAAGATAAGAGGGGGCGGCTATGGCTACACCTTC
CASKIRGGGYGYTF
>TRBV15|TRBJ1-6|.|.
TGTGCCACCAGCTCCCGAGCTACCAATTCACCCCTCCACTTT
CATSSRATNSPLHF
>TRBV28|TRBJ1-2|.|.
TGTGCCAGCAGTTTATACGGGGGGCCTAACTATGGCTACACCTTC
CASSLYGGPNYGYTF
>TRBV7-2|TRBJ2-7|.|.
TGTGCCAGCAGCTTAGTGGGACACAGCCTCTTAGAGCAGTACTTC
CASSLVGHSLLEQYF
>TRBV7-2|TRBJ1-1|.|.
TGTGCCAGCAGCTTGGGGGGAAGGGGCACTGAAGCTTTCTTT
CASSLGGRGTEAFF
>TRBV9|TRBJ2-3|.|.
TGTGCCAGCAGCGCCGGACAGTCTAGCACAGATACGCAGTATTTT
CASSAGQSSTDTQYF
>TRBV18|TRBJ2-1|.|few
TGTGCCAGCTCACTAGGGAGTGAGCAGTTCTTC
CASSLGSEQFF
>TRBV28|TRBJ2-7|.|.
TGTGCCAGCAGTTTTGGACAGTTGGCCTACGAGCAGTACTTC
CASSFGQLAYEQYF
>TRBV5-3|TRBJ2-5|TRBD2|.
TGTGCCAGAAGCTGGACCCCCTTAGCGGGATTACAAGAGACCCAGTACTTC
CARSWTPLAGLQETQYF
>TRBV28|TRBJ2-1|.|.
TGTGCCAGCAGTTTCGGTGAGCAGTTCTTC
CASSFGEQFF
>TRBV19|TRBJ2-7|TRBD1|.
TGTGCCAGTAGTATCGGGACAGGGCCTTCCTACGAGCAGTACTTC
CASSIGTGPSYEQYF
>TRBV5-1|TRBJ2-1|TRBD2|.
TGCGCCAGCAGCCCCGGGACTACTTACAATGAGCAGTTCTTC
CASSPGTTYNEQFF
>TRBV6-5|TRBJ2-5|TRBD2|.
TGTGCCAGCATCAACCGGGGGGGCCCCCCGGAGACCCAGTACTTC
CASINRGGPPETQYF
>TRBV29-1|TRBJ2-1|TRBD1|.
TGCAGCGTCGGGGACAGGGCAAAATTGAGTGAGCAGTTCTTC
CSVGDRAKLSEQFF
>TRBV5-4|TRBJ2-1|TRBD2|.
TGTGCCAGCAGCTTCCTAGCGGGAGGGGACAATGAGCAGTTCTTC
CASSFLAGGDNEQFF
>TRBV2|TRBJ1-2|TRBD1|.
TGTGCCAGCAGCCAGGGGGGGACAGGGGACTATGGCTACACCTTC
CASSQGGTGDYGYTF
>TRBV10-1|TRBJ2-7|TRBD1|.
TGCGCCAGCAGGGGGTGGGGACAGGCTTCCTACGAGCAGTACTTC
CASRGWGQASYEQYF
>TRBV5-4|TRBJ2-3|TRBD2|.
TGTGCCAGCAGCACGGGACTAGCGGCCTCCGATACGCAGTATTTT
CASSTGLAASDTQYF
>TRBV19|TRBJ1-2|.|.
TGTGCCAGTAGCGACAAGATCTGGGTCTACTATGGCTACACCTTC
CASSDKIWVYYGYTF
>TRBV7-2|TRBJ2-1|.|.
TGTGCCAGCAGCTTAGGAGTCGGCTACAATGAGCAGTTCTTC
CASSLGVGYNEQFF
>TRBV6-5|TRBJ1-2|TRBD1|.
TGTGCCAGCAGTTACGGGATCCCGACAGGGTTCGGCTACACCTTC
CASSYGIPTGFGYTF
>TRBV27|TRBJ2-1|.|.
TGTGCCAGCAGTCGAGGCCTGACCGAGCAGTTCTTC
CASSRGLTEQFF
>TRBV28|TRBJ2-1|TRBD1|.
TGTGCCAGCAGAGGGACAGGACTCAGCAATGAGCAGTTCTTC
CASRGTGLSNEQFF
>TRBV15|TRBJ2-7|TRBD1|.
TGTGCCACCAGCAGAGTTTCCGGGACAGGGATTCTCCACGAGCAGTACTTC
CATSRVSGTGILHEQYF
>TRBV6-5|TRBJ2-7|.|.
TGTGCCAGCAGTGACCCCCAGGTCGAGCAGTACTTC
CASSDPQVEQYF
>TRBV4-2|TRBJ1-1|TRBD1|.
TGTGCCAGCAGCCAAACAGGGGCCTCAAGGACGAACACTGAAGCTTTCTTT
CASSQTGASRTNTEAFF
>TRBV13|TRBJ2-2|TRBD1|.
TGTGCCAGCAGCTTAGGGGACAGGGAGACTGGGGAGCTGTTTTTT
CASSLGDRETGELFF
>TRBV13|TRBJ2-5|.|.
TGTGCCAGCAGCTTGGTCAGGGCCAGGCTGGAGACCCAGTACTTC
CASSLVRARLETQYF
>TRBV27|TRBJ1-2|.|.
TGTGCCAGCAGTCCACAGGTTAACTATGGCTACACCTTC
CASSPQVNYGYTF
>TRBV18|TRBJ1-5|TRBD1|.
TGTGCCAGCTCACCCGGGACAGGGCTCAATGCCCTCAATCAGCCCCAGCATTTT
CASSPGTGLNALNQPQHF
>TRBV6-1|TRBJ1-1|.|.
TGTGCCACAGGACAGACGATGTACACTGAAGCTTTCTTT
CATGQTMYTEAFF
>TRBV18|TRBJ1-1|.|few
TGTGCCAGCTCACCTTCAGGGAAGAGAGACACTGAAGCTTTCTTT
CASSPSGKRDTEAFF
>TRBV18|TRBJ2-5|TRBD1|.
TGTGCCAGCTCACCACGCAGGGGGCTCCAAGAGACCCAGTACTTC
CASSPRRGLQETQYF
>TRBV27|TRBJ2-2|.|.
TGTGCCAGCAGTATAAACACCGGGGAGCTGTTTTTT
CASSINTGELFF